Listed here is a single TCR beta chain. The CDR3 contains 17 residues. Germline-derived CDR1 and CDR2 are PRHDT and FYEKMQ (reference sequence). The V gene lost 1 base and the J gene lost 9 bases, with 22 bases spanning the gap. MiXCR, applied by TCRdb to the RT-PCR reads, yields one record per CDR3 protein. The profile shows 900,000 to 1,000,000 distinct CDR3 sequences, 18% of them singletons. This entry comes from a study of patients and donors after allogeneic stem cell transplantation. The receptor comes from a human donor who was either an allogeneic HSCT recipient or a stem cell or donor lymphocyte infusion donor (not recorded which). It is not recorded whose cells these are; they may come from a transplant donor. The sample taken for sequencing was blood, either unsorted or a sorted T cell fraction (not recorded which). The rearrangement links TRBV13 to TRBJ2-1; maybe TRBD1 (7 bases). This CDR3 is CASSLAYTGEVDSEQFF. The CDR3 DNA reads as TGTGCCAGCAGCTTAGCTTATACAGGGGAGGTAGATAGTGAGCAGTTCTTC.